The next 24 T cell receptor beta chains were all read from a single sample in a study of identical twins. TCRdb reanalysed the 5' RACE reads using MiXCR and keeps one entry per CDR3 protein. The sample carries approximately 890,000 distinct CDR3 sequences, approximately 13% recorded once. Another study also made use of these data, one on yellow fever vaccine responses in identical twins.

The sample taken for sequencing was PBMCs. All receptors derive from a woman aged 18-30 years in good health.

The chain has TRBV6-5 and TRBJ1-2; 7 bases agree with TRBD1. This CDR3 is built from 19 residues. Germline trimming cut 0 bases from V and 5 bases from J; bases unmatched to any gene: 18. Germline values: CDR1 MNHEY, CDR2 SVGAGI. The CDR3 DNA is TGTGCCAGCAGTTACTCACCAAAATTCCAGGGGGAGGATTTGTATGGCTACACCTTC. Encoded protein: CASSYSPKFQGEDLYGYTF.

This rearrangement joins TRBV12-5 to TRBJ1-4, with D unresolved. CDR1 is LGHNT and CDR2 is FRNRAP in the germline V gene. V was pared by 4 bases and J by 0 bases, with 6 bases between. This CDR3 comprises 14 residues. CDR3 in amino acids: CASGWRSTNEKLFF. The CDR3 DNA sequence: TGTGCTAGTGGTTGGCGGTCAACTAATGAAAAACTGTTTTTT.

This clonotype has just a few counts. V and J are TRBV12-3 or TRBV12-4 and TRBJ2-3, with TRBD1 matching 7 bases. The CDR3 runs 15 residues. The V and J ends lost 7 bases and 2 bases, in that order; junction bases with no gene match: 9. The CDR3 DNA is TGTGCCAGCACCCAGCAGGGGGTGGTCACAGATACGCAGTATTTT. Translating it yields CASTQQGVVTDTQYF.

The chain joins TRBV24-1 to TRBJ2-5; the match to TRBD2 covers 13 bases. Germline V lookup: CDR1 KGHDR, CDR2 SFDVKD. V dropped 5 bases and J dropped 5; count of bases not matched to a gene: 4. The CDR3 consists of 15 residues. In nucleotides, the CDR3 is TGTGCCACCAGTGTGGGACTAGCGGGACTCGAGACCCAGTACTTC. It translates to CATSVGLAGLETQYF.

CDR3 DNA: TGCAGTGCTAGAGATCTTAAGCTAGCCATCTACGAGCAGTACTTC. Translated: CSARDLKLAIYEQYF. The chain carries TRBV20-1 and TRBJ2-7, with D possibly TRBD2 on 5 matching bases. The CDR3 sequence is 15 residues long. Per germline, CDR1 DFQATT and CDR2 SNEGSKA (reference sequence). V was trimmed by 0 bases and J by 3 bases, leaving 15 bases between them.

This clonotype was detected a few times. The chain recombines TRBV10-3 with TRBJ2-1; 10 bases line up with TRBD2. The CDR3 sequence is 17 residues long. Trimming at V came to 3 bases and at J to 4 bases, leaving 9 bases not matched to a gene. Germline CDR1 reads ENHRY; CDR2 reads SYGVKD. The CDR3 here is CAISESLPSGGYNEQFF. The CDR3 nucleotides are TGTGCCATCAGTGAATCCCTCCCTAGCGGGGGATACAATGAGCAGTTCTTC.

The table lists this clonotype with many counts. This chain joins TRBV27 and TRBJ2-7, with 11 bases that match TRBD2. CDR3 size: 15 residues. Unmatched junction bases numbered 12, after V lost 6 bases and J lost 8 bases. Germline V gives CDR1 MNHEY, CDR2 SMNVEV (reference sequence). The CDR3, as DNA: TGTGCCAGCAGGGATACGGGTAGCGGGAGGGCCAAGCAGTACTTC. Its protein product is CASRDTGSGRAKQYF.

Ten or more counts support this clonotype. The chain employs TRBV6-1 and TRBJ2-1; 10 nucleotides agree with TRBD2. Unmatched junction bases numbered 3, after V lost 5 bases and J lost 2 bases. Germline assignment: CDR1 MNHNS and CDR2 SASEGT. The CDR3 runs to 15 residues. The CDR3 sequence: CASSRSGRAYNEQFF. For the CDR3, the DNA is TGTGCCAGCAGTAGAAGCGGGAGGGCCTACAATGAGCAGTTCTTC.

V is TRBV9 and J is TRBJ2-7; 9 bases are a match to TRBD1. The V and J ends lost 3 bases and 5 bases, in that order; junction bases with no gene match: 15. Germline CDR1 is SGDLS and CDR2 is YYNGEE. This CDR3 comprises 17 residues. The CDR3 nucleotides read TGTGCCAGCAGCGGGCTCATCACAGGGGGCGCTTTGGACGAGCAGTACTTC. Translated: CASSGLITGGALDEQYF.

The chain is built from TRBV19 and TRBJ2-1; a weak D match, TRBD1 (6 bases). Trimming pared 5 bases from V and 2 bases from J, leaving 16 bases between. Germline lookup yields CDR1 LNHDA and CDR2 SQIVND (reference sequence). This CDR3 is built from 16 residues. CDR3 protein: CASSWTAALTYNEQFF. The CDR3 coding sequence is TGTGCCAGTAGTTGGACAGCAGCCCTAACCTACAATGAGCAGTTCTTC.

This clonotype occurred a few times. V gene TRBV7-6 combines with J gene TRBJ2-3, with 11 bases matching TRBD1. The ends lost 4 bases at V and 4 bases at J; junction bases unmatched: 4. Germline V gene data show CDR1 as SGHVS and CDR2 as FNYEAQ. The CDR3 runs to 15 residues. This CDR3 reads CASSSTGQGADTQYF. The CDR3 bases are TGTGCCAGCAGCTCGACGGGACAGGGGGCAGATACGCAGTATTTT.

This clonotype was seen many times. V usage is TRBV7-9 and J usage is TRBJ2-5, with TRBD1 matching over 7 bases. After removal of 3 bases from V and 0 bases from J, the junction contained 1 base not matched to a gene. CDR1 SEHNR and CDR2 FQNEAQ come from the germline V gene (reference sequence). CDR3 length: 14 amino acids. CDR3 nucleotides: TGTGCCAGCAGCTTTACAGGGGACCAAGAGACCCAGTACTTC. The encoded protein is CASSFTGDQETQYF.

This clonotype showed up just a few times. J is TRBJ2-7 and V is TRBV14; 9 bases align to TRBD2. The CDR3 loop spans 14 amino acids. Germline-derived CDR1 and CDR2 are SGHDN and FVKESK. V was pared by 4 bases and J by 6 bases, with 7 bases of the junction left unmatched. The CDR3 coding sequence is TGTGCCAGCAGCCGACCGGGACTAGCATCCGAGCAGTACTTC. Translation: CASSRPGLASEQYF.

This clonotype was picked up many times. The chain recombines TRBV11-2 with TRBJ1-1; no reliable D call. V shed 1 base and J shed 5 bases, with 8 bases lying between them. Germline values: CDR1 SGHAT, CDR2 FQNNGV. The CDR3 consists of 13 residues. In DNA, the CDR3 is TGTGCCAGCAGCTTAGGCCCGAAAACTGAAGCTTTCTTT. This gives the protein CASSLGPKTEAFF.

The J gene is TRBJ1-4, the V gene TRBV6-1, with D unresolved. Germline CDR1 is MNHNS and CDR2 is SASEGT. The CDR3 has 15 amino acids. Deletions cut 6 bases from V and 0 bases from J, with 11 bases between. The CDR3 DNA reads TGTGCCAGCAGGAGGGATCCTGCAACTAATGAAAAACTGTTTTTT. This translates into CASRRDPATNEKLFF.

This clonotype was picked up a small number of times. The V gene is TRBV12-3 or TRBV12-4, the J gene TRBJ2-3, with D tentatively TRBD2 (7 bases). Deletions cut 1 base from V and 5 bases from J, with 13 bases between. This CDR3 is built from 15 residues. The CDR3 here is CASSLGGGAIDTQYF. The CDR3 DNA reads TGTGCCAGCAGTTTAGGGGGGGGGGCTATAGATACGCAGTATTTT.

V usage is TRBV29-1 and J usage is TRBJ2-3, with unresolved D. This CDR3 contains 15 residues. The V gene lost 4 bases and the J gene lost 3 bases, with 17 bases spanning the gap. Germline-derived CDR1 and CDR2 are SQVTM and ANQGSEA. The CDR3 spells CSVVGQVGNTDTQYF. The CDR3 region has the DNA TGCAGCGTTGTGGGCCAAGTGGGGAATACAGATACGCAGTATTTT.

The V and J genes are TRBV15 and TRBJ2-1; D gene unclear. V shed 0 bases and J shed 4 bases, with 7 bases lying between them. The CDR3 is 14 amino acids. CDR1 is LNHNV, CDR2 YYDKDF, per germline (reference sequence). In DNA form, the CDR3 reads TGTGCCACCAGCAGAGATAAGAGATACAATGAGCAGTTCTTC. It codes for CATSRDKRYNEQFF.

A remark on this clonotype: The germline gene is not matched at one end of the junction; a read error may be the cause. V gene TRBV20-1 combines with J gene TRBJ2-1; maybe TRBD2 (5 bases). The CDR3 has 15 amino acids. Per germline, CDR1 DFQATT and CDR2 SNEGSKA (reference sequence). The CDR3 here is CCAQISGISYNEQFF. DNA for the CDR3: TGCTGTGCTCAAATAAGCGGAATCTCCTACAATGAGCAGTTCTTC.

J is TRBJ1-5 and V is TRBV12-3 or TRBV12-4; maybe TRBD1 (5 bases). Between the trimmed V and J ends, which lost 7 bases and 3 bases, there was a span of 13 bases. The CDR3 loop spans 14 amino acids. The CDR3 DNA sequence: TGTGCCAGCAACTTTGGGGCCTTCAATCAGCCCCAGCATTTT. Translated: CASNFGAFNQPQHF.

This clonotype has a count of ten or more. The V gene is TRBV19, the J gene TRBJ1-3; TRBD1 matches at 7 bases. The CDR3 is 13 amino acids. V was pared by 7 bases and J by 2 bases, with 2 bases of the junction left unmatched. Germline V gene data show CDR1 as LNHDA and CDR2 as SQIVND (reference sequence). The CDR3 reads CASTGTAGNTIYF. The CDR3 DNA reads TGTGCCAGTACCGGGACAGCTGGAAACACCATATATTTT.

There are many counts of this clonotype. This chain uses TRBV2 with TRBJ2-3; possibly TRBD2 for D (6 bases). From germline, CDR1 is SNHLY and CDR2 FYNNEI. With 7 bases removed from V and 1 base from J, the gap between germline ends came to 12 bases. The CDR3 is 14 residues long. In nucleotides, the CDR3 is TGTGCCAGCAACCCGGGAGCGGGCACAGATACGCAGTATTTT. Amino acids: CASNPGAGTDTQYF.

The V gene is TRBV7-9, the J gene TRBJ1-1, with a possible D match to TRBD1 (5 bases). This CDR3 has 14 residues. Trimming pared 3 bases from V and 4 bases from J, leaving 12 bases between. Germline CDR1 reads SEHNR; CDR2 reads FQNEAQ (reference sequence). Here the CDR3 DNA reads TGTGCCAGCAGCTTGCGGGACGGGCGCACTGAAGCTTTCTTT. Amino acid sequence: CASSLRDGRTEAFF.

This clonotype was counted between two and nine times. V usage is TRBV27 and J usage is TRBJ1-1, with 9 bases lining up with TRBD1. J gave up 5 bases and V 6 bases, and 4 bases lay outside the gene matches. The CDR3 extends over 13 amino acids. Germline V lookup: CDR1 MNHEY, CDR2 SMNVEV (reference sequence). CDR3 nucleotide sequence: TGTGCCAGCAGGACAGGGGGACGGACTGAAGCTTTCTTT. It is translated as CASRTGGRTEAFF.